This is a list of T cell receptor beta chains from one sample in a study of T cells in Graves' hyperthyroidism and ophthalmopathy. MiXCR, applied by TCRdb to the multiplex PCR reads, yields one record per CDR3 protein. The data show 350,000 to 450,000 distinct CDR3 sequences, with approximately 15% seen just once and roughly 11% held by the top ten. Sequencing was carried out using blood. These receptors all come from a woman aged 60-75 years with Graves' hyperthyroidism. Each CDR3 is given with its conserved first and last residue. A D gene is named only where the DNA matches it firmly. Size tells how often a clone was seen (once, few, many) or the class of an expanded clone, and some rows leave it out.

J gene,V gene,clone size,D gene,CDR3 DNA,CDR3 protein
TRBJ2-5,TRBV19,-,-,TGTGCCAGTAGCACAGGGAATGGAGGTTACGAGACCCAGTACTTC,CASSTGNGGYETQYF
TRBJ2-5,TRBV30,many,TRBD2,TGTGCCTGGAGTATGACTAGCTTAGAGACCCAGTACTTC,CAWSMTSLETQYF
TRBJ2-1,TRBV28,many,-,TGTGCCAGCAGCCCCCCCCTGGTCGACAATGAGCAGTTCTTC,CASSPPLVDNEQFF
TRBJ2-3,TRBV7-2,many,TRBD2,TGTGCCAGCAGCAAATACGGAGGGCGGGGGGTTGCAGATACGCAGTATTTT,CASSKYGGRGVADTQYF
TRBJ2-2,TRBV5-1,many,TRBD2,TGCGCCAGCAGCTTGGCCGCGGGAGGGCCCGGGGAGCTGTTTTTT,CASSLAAGGPGELFF
TRBJ2-3,TRBV20-1,many,TRBD2,TGCAGTGCTATCGGACTAGCGGGAAGCACAGATACGCAGTATTTT,CSAIGLAGSTDTQYF
TRBJ1-1,TRBV5-1,few,-,TGCGCCAGCAGCTCTCAGTACAGGGCGGTAACTGAAGCTTTCTTT,CASSSQYRAVTEAFF
TRBJ1-1,TRBV29-1,many,-,TGCAGCGTTTCACAGTACAGGGAATCCACTGAAGCTTTCTTT,CSVSQYRESTEAFF
TRBJ2-1,TRBV11-2,many,-,TGTGCCAGCAGCTTAGTCACGGGGGAGAGTGAGCAGTTCTTC,CASSLVTGESEQFF
TRBJ2-5,TRBV6-5,many,TRBD2,TGTGCCAGCAGTTACGAACTAGGCGGGAGACAAGAGACCCAGTACTTC,CASSYELGGRQETQYF
TRBJ2-7,TRBV6-2/TRBV6-3,-,TRBD1,TGTGCCAGCAGAGACTTTAGGGCAGGGGGCGTTTACGAGCAGTACTTC,CASRDFRAGGVYEQYF
TRBJ2-4,TRBV5-1,many,TRBD1,TGCGCCAGCAGTTCCACAGGGGACAGTTTGTCGGGCATTCAGTACTTC,CASSSTGDSLSGIQYF
TRBJ2-3,TRBV5-1,many,-,TGCGCCAGCAGCTTGGGACTAGAAGGAGATACGCAGTATTTT,CASSLGLEGDTQYF
TRBJ2-3,TRBV7-9,many,TRBD2,TGTGCCAGCAGCTTCCCTAGCGGGCGCACAGATACGCAGTATTTT,CASSFPSGRTDTQYF
TRBJ2-5,TRBV4-1,many,-,TGCGCCAGCAGCCAAGATCAGGGGCGTGGGGAGACCCAGTACTTC,CASSQDQGRGETQYF
TRBJ2-3,TRBV5-8,many,TRBD2,TGTGCCAGCAGCAAAGGGACTAGCGGGGACCGTGCTAGCACAGATACGCAGTATTTT,CASSKGTSGDRASTDTQYF
TRBJ2-7,TRBV24-1,many,TRBD2,TGTGCCACCAGTGACCGACTAGCGGGAGAGCAGTACTTC,CATSDRLAGEQYF
TRBJ2-1,TRBV20-1,many,TRBD2,TGCAGTGCTAGAGATCATAGGATAGCGGGACCTCACAATGAGCAGTTCTTC,CSARDHRIAGPHNEQFF